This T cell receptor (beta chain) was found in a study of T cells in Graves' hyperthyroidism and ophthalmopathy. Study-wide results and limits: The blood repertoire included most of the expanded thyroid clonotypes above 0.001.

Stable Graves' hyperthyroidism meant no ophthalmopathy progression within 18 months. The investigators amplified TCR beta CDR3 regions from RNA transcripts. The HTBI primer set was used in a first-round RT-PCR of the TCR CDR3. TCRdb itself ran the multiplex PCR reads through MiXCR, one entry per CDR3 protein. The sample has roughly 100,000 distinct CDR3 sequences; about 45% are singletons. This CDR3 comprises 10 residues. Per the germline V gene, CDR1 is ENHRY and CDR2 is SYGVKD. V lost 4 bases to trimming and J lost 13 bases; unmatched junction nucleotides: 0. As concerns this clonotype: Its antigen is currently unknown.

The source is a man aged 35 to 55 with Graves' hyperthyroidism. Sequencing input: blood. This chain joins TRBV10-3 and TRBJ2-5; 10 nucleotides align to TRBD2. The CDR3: CAISVAGGYF. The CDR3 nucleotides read TGTGCCATCAGTGTAGCGGGAGGGTACTTC.